This TCR beta chain is drawn from a study of post-analysis software for immune sequencing data (dated by TCRdb to 2013 to 2016). About the full investigation: The recorded disease courses included relapsing-remitting, secondary progressive and progressive-relapsing multiple sclerosis, and some patients had no subtype annotation. The patient repertoires were compared against 10 to 12 previously published healthy control repertoires obtained from donors aged about 6 to 26 years. A subset of samples was prepared in parallel using single-end sample barcoding, then pooled and co-amplified after Illumina adapter ligation. What the authors observed across the whole study: The multiple sclerosis patient group was slightly younger than the control group. Direct clustering with F measure revealed strong co-clustering of samples prepared in the same batch, which led to a batch-effect correction. Patients showed significantly higher frequencies than controls for a handful of TRBV segments, among them TRBV5-6, TRBV5-1 and TRBV20-1. Normalized Chao1 diversity was significantly lower in multiple sclerosis patients than controls, suggesting substantial peripheral T-cell clonal expansion.

For this clonotype: No antigen is known for it. No qualities accompany the bases; no much larger clone lies one base away.

To demonstrate the VDJtools post-analysis software, TCR beta repertoires were profiled from the peripheral blood of 10 to 15 young patients with multiple sclerosis. The patients with multiple sclerosis were children and adolescents between 6 and 15 years of age. Its CDR3 holds 12 amino acids, cysteine through phenylalanine. Just CDR3 DNA is preserved here, 36 bases in frame from base 1. CDR1 and CDR2 were assigned from the germline V gene (reference sequence) as MNHEY and SMNVEV. The protocol used for the library was PCR. Instrument on record: Illumina HiSeq 2500. Unique molecular identifiers were incorporated into TCR beta cDNA libraries to reduce PCR and sequencing biases. Per 1 to 10 million input T cells, some 500,000 cDNA molecules were obtained, such that each molecule approximated one T cell. The patient libraries were prepared and sequenced using the same protocol as the earlier healthy control dataset. Within a given batch, samples were prepared together, multiplexed and sequenced on the same HiSeq lane. In the paper's pipeline: Raw barcoded reads were processed with MIGEC, discarding single-read molecular identifier groups before consensus assembly and CDR3 extraction. VDJtools was used for post-analysis of the clonotype tables, with diversity normalized by down-sampling every dataset to the smallest sample size. In repertoire overlap clustering, CDR3 amino acid sequences, but not nucleotide sequences, were matched to correct batch-related cross-sample contamination. TCRdb passed the public sequencing reads through fastp at Q25 and MiXCR, retaining productive beta sequences. Entries are consolidated by CDR3 protein sequence, retaining the most common genes and DNA. The V and J calls were determined by TCRdb, not by the authors. This sample holds more than 500,000 distinct CDR3 sequences; roughly 34% were observed only once. Of the sample, 4.5% to 7.5% is held by the ten largest clones.

The sequenced material came from blood. The V gene is TRBV27 and the J gene is TRBJ2-4; the D segment cannot be called with confidence. The last part of the DNA fits TRBJ2-7 better; the J call may be wrong. The origin of this receptor is a girl between 2 and 17 years old with multiple sclerosis. DNA sequence: TGTGCCAGCAGGGGAAGGTTCTACGAGCAGTACTTC. The encoded protein is CASRGRFYEQYF.